This T cell receptor (beta chain) originates from a study of cytomegalovirus exposure and HLA in healthy donors. Study background: There were approximately 85 million unique TCRs (from HLA-typed donors) in an early data release.

Primers included in the PCR were 60 Vbeta and 13 Jbeta primers. Only in-frame clones appear in the TCRdb table, and some are missing; sequencing was by immunoSEQ multiplex PCR. The data contain 140,000 to 150,000 clones, around 80% of them singletons. Per germline, CDR1 SGHNT and CDR2 YYREEE (reference sequence). V shed 0 bases, J shed 3 bases, and the junction held 4 bases outside the gene matches. The CDR3 extends over 16 amino acids. Every donor was a healthy person donating bone marrow. Donors were ostensibly healthy at sampling, although undocumented immune exposures were probable. Sequenced input: PBMCs. The receptor was isolated from a man aged 40-49 years in good health and CMV-seronegative. This chain connects TRBV5-4 to TRBJ1-1; TRBD1 agrees at 11 bases. The CDR3 here is CASSLGTGGWDTEAFF. The CDR3 DNA sequence: TGTGCCAGCAGCTTGGGGACAGGGGGCTGGGACACTGAAGCTTTCTTT.